By sample fraction, the clone carrying this T cell receptor (beta chain) is medium-sized. Its antigen is not known. This specimen comes from a study of cytomegalovirus exposure and HLA in healthy donors. V was pared by 1 base and J by 6 bases, with 5 bases of the junction left unmatched. The CDR3 has 16 residues. Germline values: CDR1 SGHDT, CDR2 YYEEEE. The study, taken as a whole, reports: Within the data, a cluster of highly shared sequence variants was likely a sequencing artifact. According to a later analysis, most TCR beta chains associated with CMV appeared HLA-restricted.

PCR amplification relied on 60 Vbeta primers (plus 13 Jbeta primers). TCRdb keeps only in-frame clones here, not all; method: immunoSEQ multiplex PCR. The table has tens of thousands of clones, around 70% seen once. The TCR originated in a woman aged 45-60 years in good health and CMV-seropositive. Material: PBMCs. The rearrangement joins TRBV5-6 to TRBJ2-2; 11 bases map to TRBD1. Here the CDR3 reads CASSLLGQGVSGELFF. The CDR3 DNA follows: TGTGCCAGCAGCTTGTTGGGACAGGGGGTCTCCGGGGAGCTGTTTTTT. Together with reference TRBV5-6 and TRBJ2-2, the CDR3 gives the full variable domain: DAGVTQSPTHLIKTRGQQVTLRCSPKSGHDTVSWYQQALGQGPQFIFQYYEEEERQRGNFPDRFSGHQFPNYSSELNVNALLLGDSALYLCASSLLGQGVSGELFFGEGSRLTVL.